The clone carrying this T cell receptor (beta chain) was detected a few times. Its antigen remains unknown. The entry originates in a study of identical twins. Notes on the study in general: The authors noted that invariant MAIT and iNKT cells could partly confound zero-insertion analyses.

The CDR3 contains 14 residues. V shed 7 bases and J shed 2 bases, with 9 bases lying between them. MiXCR, applied by TCRdb to the 5' RACE reads, yields one record per CDR3 protein. Among around 1.7 million distinct CDR3 sequences listed, less than 35% were seen once. The sequenced sample was cord blood. This receptor was taken from a newborn girl in good health. J is TRBJ2-6 and V is TRBV12-3 or TRBV12-4, with no clear D. The CDR3 region is CASTPFTGANVLTF. The CDR3 DNA sequence: TGTGCCAGCACCCCTTTTACTGGGGCCAACGTCCTGACTTTC.